A selection of T cell receptor beta chains follows, all from one sample in a study of blood T cell repertoires in COVID-19. TCRdb keeps only in-frame clones here, not all; method: immunoSEQ multiplex PCR. The sample shows about 140,000 clones, 70% to 85% of them seen only once. The sequenced sample was PBMCs or T cells enriched from blood (not recorded which). These receptors were obtained from a young woman who had been exposed to COVID-19. The CDR3 runs from the conserved cysteine through the conserved F or W. A D gene is named only where the DNA matches it firmly. Clone size is given for some rows only: seen once, a few or many times, or a class if the clone is expanded.

clone_size | j_call | v_call | d_call | cdr3_aa
many | TRBJ2-1 | TRBV19 | TRBD2 | CASSMTSGTYNEQFF
NA | TRBJ2-7 | TRBV19 | TRBD1 | CASSMGQGASYEQYF
NA | TRBJ2-5 | TRBV3-1/TRBV3-2 | TRBD2 | CASSHGTSGSLETQYF
NA | TRBJ2-1 | TRBV3-1/TRBV3-2 | NA | CASSQADVNMGARRYNEQFF
once | TRBJ2-7 | TRBV27 | NA | CASSLQGSTYEQYF
NA | TRBJ2-1 | TRBV28 | TRBD2 | CASSLLAGENEQFF
NA | TRBJ1-2 | TRBV7-9 | TRBD1 | CASNEMPQLDRGPHGYTF
NA | TRBJ1-6 | TRBV10-2 | TRBD1 | CASSEGTGISPLHF
NA | TRBJ1-5 | TRBV6-6 | NA | CASSLPYVEGNNQPQHF
NA | TRBJ1-5 | TRBV9 | NA | CASSVDSTSNQPQHF
NA | TRBJ2-2 | TRBV19 | TRBD2 | CASSIYGTTNTGELFF
NA | TRBJ1-2 | TRBV5-1 | TRBD1 | CASSFSGTGDGYTF
few | TRBJ1-1 | TRBV28 | NA | CASSLSPTVRNTEAFF
NA | TRBJ2-7 | TRBV27 | NA | CASSLGWDFYEQYF
NA | TRBJ1-2 | TRBV5-3 | NA | CARRTRQNYGYTF
NA | TRBJ2-7 | TRBV18 | NA | CASSKSTSGMFSYEQYF